These T cell receptor beta chains were read from a single sample in a study of T cell responses to AZD1222 COVID-19 vaccine. The protocol was immunoSEQ multiplex PCR, while the TCRdb copy is restricted to in-frame clones and leaves out a portion. The table shows roughly 150,000 clones, with around 84% occurring only once. The sample consisted of peripheral blood, taken on day 0 of AZD1222 vaccination. The source of these receptors is an adult in good health. Each CDR3 is given with its conserved first and last residue. Fields, in order: clone size, D gene, V gene, J gene, CDR3 DNA, CDR3 protein. D genes are given only for firm matches. Clone size appears in some rows only: once, few, many, or a class for an expanded clone.

-	-	TRBV18	TRBJ2-1	TGTGCCAGCTCACCACAGGGTAATGAGCAGTTCTTC	CASSPQGNEQFF
-	TRBD1	TRBV2	TRBJ2-5	TGTGCCAGCAGACACAGGGACAGCCAAGAGACCCAGTACTTC	CASRHRDSQETQYF
-	-	TRBV6-6	TRBJ2-1	TGTGCCAGCAGAAGTTCCGGACATCTAAGCAATGAGCAGTTCTTC	CASRSSGHLSNEQFF
-	TRBD1	TRBV27	TRBJ2-3	TGTGCCAGCAGTTTATCAGGGACAGGTACAGATACGCAGTATTTT	CASSLSGTGTDTQYF
-	TRBD1	TRBV11-2	TRBJ2-7	TGTGCCAGCAGCCGCTTTGAACAGGGGGCCACCTACGAGCAGTACTTC	CASSRFEQGATYEQYF
-	-	TRBV27	TRBJ1-5	TGTGCCAGCAGTCCGATAACGGACTACCCCCGCCATCAGCCCCAGCATTTT	CASSPITDYPRHQPQHF
-	TRBD1	TRBV10-3	TRBJ2-7	TGTGCCATCAGTGACGGACAGGGTTTGGTCGTCGAGCAGTACTTC	CAISDGQGLVVEQYF
-	-	TRBV7-3	TRBJ2-1	TGTGCCAGCAGCTCCCTCAAGCTGGGCTCCTACAATGAGCAGTTCTTC	CASSSLKLGSYNEQFF
-	-	TRBV30	TRBJ1-1	TGTGCCTGGAGTTCAACTAGGGGAACTGAAGCTTTCTTT	CAWSSTRGTEAFF
-	-	TRBV15	TRBJ2-3	TGTGCCACCAGCAGCCAGGGGTACGATACGCAGTATTTT	CATSSQGYDTQYF
-	-	TRBV30	TRBJ1-4	TGTGCCTGGAGACAGGGCGGTGAAAAACTGTTTTTT	CAWRQGGEKLFF
-	-	TRBV27	TRBJ2-4	TGTGCCAGCAGTCCTCAGGGTGGGCTAGCCAAAAACATTCAGTACTTC	CASSPQGGLAKNIQYF
-	-	TRBV10-3	TRBJ2-7	TGTGCCATCAGTGAGTTTCCCCTGGGGGAGCAGTACTTC	CAISEFPLGEQYF
-	-	TRBV12-3/TRBV12-4	TRBJ2-7	TGTGCCAGCAGTCGGGTAAACTACGAGCAGTACTTC	CASSRVNYEQYF
-	-	TRBV6-4	TRBJ1-1	TGTGCCAGCAGTGAAGGTCGGAGAACTGAAGCTTTCTTT	CASSEGRRTEAFF
-	-	TRBV4-1	TRBJ1-5	TGCGCCAGCAGCCGGGACGAGAATAGCAATCAGCCCCAGCATTTT	CASSRDENSNQPQHF
-	-	TRBV27	TRBJ2-1	TGTGCCAGCAGCCCTGGGGGGAAACTCAATGAGCAGTTCTTC	CASSPGGKLNEQFF
-	TRBD1	TRBV29-1	TRBJ2-3	TGCAGCGTTGAAGGCGCACAGGGGTGGGACACAGATACGCAGTATTTT	CSVEGAQGWDTDTQYF
-	-	TRBV6-5	TRBJ1-4	TGTGCCAGCACCGAGGGGGGTAGGGGAGGAGAAAAACTGTTTTTT	CASTEGGRGGEKLFF
-	-	TRBV19	TRBJ2-2	TGTGCCAGTAGTATGGACTTTAACACCGGGGAGCTGTTTTTT	CASSMDFNTGELFF
-	-	TRBV28	TRBJ2-7	TGTGCCAGCAGTTTATCGCCTGCGGTAGTCGAGCAGTACTTC	CASSLSPAVVEQYF
few	-	TRBV6-1	TRBJ2-2	TGTGCCAGCAGTGCCCAAGGGGGGACAAAGAACACCGGGGAGCTGTTTTTT	CASSAQGGTKNTGELFF
-	-	TRBV19	TRBJ1-2	TGTGCCAGTCAGGGCCTCGGCTATGGCTACACCTTC	CASQGLGYGYTF
-	-	TRBV29-1	TRBJ1-5	TGCAGCGTATCCAATGGGCAGAGGGGTCAGCCCCAGCATTTT	CSVSNGQRGQPQHF
-	TRBD1	TRBV28	TRBJ2-1	TGTGCCAGCAGTGCCGGACAGGGGTTCTACAATGAGCAGTTCTTC	CASSAGQGFYNEQFF
-	TRBD1	TRBV7-2	TRBJ1-5	TGTGCCAGCAGCCCGACAGGGGGACGCAATCAGCCCCAGCATTTT	CASSPTGGRNQPQHF
few	-	TRBV19	TRBJ2-1	TGTGCCAGTAGTAGAATACAGTCAGATGAGCAGTTCTTC	CASSRIQSDEQFF
-	-	TRBV21-1	TRBJ1-2	TGTGCCAGCAGCCGACGTGCAGGGGCGCGCTATGGCTACACCTTC	CASSRRAGARYGYTF
-	-	TRBV27	TRBJ2-7	TGTGCCAGCAGTTTTAGCGTCGGGGGCGCACTCTACGAGCAGTACTTC	CASSFSVGGALYEQYF
-	TRBD2	TRBV9	TRBJ2-7	TGTGCCAGCAGCGCCCGCCAAGGACTAGGTGTTCTAGACGAGCAGTACTTC	CASSARQGLGVLDEQYF
many	-	TRBV4-1	TRBJ1-2	TGCGCCAGCAGCCAAGTCGAGGCTAACTATGGCTACACCTTC	CASSQVEANYGYTF
-	-	TRBV6-5	TRBJ1-1	TGTGCCAGCAGTTACTCGGCGGGGAGGAGTAAAGCTTTCTTT	CASSYSAGRSKAFF
-	-	TRBV6-2/TRBV6-3	TRBJ2-7	TGTGCCAGCAGTTACTCCGCAGCAAACGAGCAGTACTTC	CASSYSAANEQYF
few	TRBD1	TRBV20-1	TRBJ1-5	TGCAGTGCCAGTGTGGGACAGGCCAATCAGCCCCAGCATTTT	CSASVGQANQPQHF
-	TRBD2	TRBV19	TRBJ2-2	TGTGCCAGTAGTATAGCTCTCTGGATGGGACTAGCGGGGAGGAACACCGGGGAGCTGTTTTTT	CASSIALWMGLAGRNTGELFF
-	-	TRBV29-1	TRBJ2-7	TGCAGCGTGGATTATTCCTACGAGCAGTACTTC	CSVDYSYEQYF
once	-	TRBV2	TRBJ2-7	TGTGCCAGCACCGTAGGGGGGGGGTTCTACGAGCAGTACTTC	CASTVGGGFYEQYF
-	TRBD1	TRBV30	TRBJ1-1	TGTGCCTGGACCACAGGGGTGCTGAACACTGAAGCTTTCTTT	CAWTTGVLNTEAFF
-	-	TRBV9	TRBJ1-5	TGTGCCAGCAGCGTAGGACAGGTGGATCAGCCCCAGCATTTT	CASSVGQVDQPQHF
-	-	TRBV3-1/TRBV3-2	TRBJ2-1	TGTGCCAGCAGCCTAGCCGGGGGTCTCAATGAGCAGTTCTTC	CASSLAGGLNEQFF
few	-	TRBV6-5	TRBJ1-5	TGTGCCAGCAACCCCCGTGGAGCTAATCAGCCCCAGCATTTT	CASNPRGANQPQHF
-	TRBD1	TRBV9	TRBJ2-2	TGTGCCAGCAGCCCCCGGACAGGAGCCACGGAGCTGTTTTTT	CASSPRTGATELFF
-	TRBD1	TRBV28	TRBJ1-5	TGTGCCAGCAGTTTATTCGCAGGGGGGGGGAGCAATCAGCCCCAGCATTTT	CASSLFAGGGSNQPQHF
-	TRBD1	TRBV10-3	TRBJ1-2	TGTGCCATCAATTCCCCGGACAGGGGGTCAGAGGGCTACACCTTC	CAINSPDRGSEGYTF